The next 19 T cell receptor beta chains were all read from a single sample in a study of cytotoxic CD8 clonotypes in ibrutinib-treated CLL. Measured with immunoSEQ multiplex PCR; TCRdb has only the in-frame clones, and not every one. The repertoire includes more than 200,000 clones, around 70% of them detected once, and 15% sits in the top ten. This specimen consisted of PBMCs, obtained after 24 months of ibrutinib treatment. These receptors were collected from a human donor with chronic lymphocytic leukemia.

The chain couples TRBV18 to TRBJ2-6; TRBD1 matches 9 bases. V lost 4 bases, J lost 2 bases, and 0 bases stayed unmatched. The CDR3 length is 15 residues. CDR1 and CDR2 (germline): KGHSH, LQKENI. The CDR3 nucleotides read TGTGCCAGCTCACGACAGGGGGCTGGGGCCAACGTCCTGACTTTC. Translation: CASSRQGAGANVLTF.

The genes are TRBV27 and TRBJ2-1; 13 bases fit TRBD2. CDR3 size: 15 residues. V lost 6 bases and J lost 5; bases outside the gene matches: 4. From germline, CDR1 is MNHEY and CDR2 SMNVEV (reference sequence). For the CDR3, the DNA is TGTGCCAGCAGATCACTAGCGGGAGGGGACAATGAGCAGTTCTTC. Residues: CASRSLAGGDNEQFF.

The chain is built from TRBV7-6 and TRBJ2-3; tentatively, D is TRBD2 (6 bases). This CDR3 spans 15 amino acids. CDR1 and CDR2 from the germline V gene are SGHVS and FNYEAQ. V gave up 5 bases and J gave up 4 bases, with 16 bases separating them. The CDR3 reads CASSQTRRLADTQYF. The CDR3 DNA is TGTGCCAGCAGCCAAACTCGGCGACTAGCAGATACGCAGTATTTT.

The V gene is TRBV7-9, the J gene TRBJ1-5, with 8 bases identical to TRBD1. The CDR3 has 15 amino acids. V was clipped by 4 bases and J by 3 bases; unmatched bases: 5. The germline CDR1 and CDR2 sequences are SEHNR and FQNEAQ (reference sequence). The chain's CDR3 is CASSYGQGYNQPQHF. CDR3 coding DNA: TGTGCCAGCAGCTACGGACAGGGCTACAATCAGCCCCAGCATTTT. The full variable domain, with the rest looked up from reference TRBV7-9 and TRBJ1-5, is DTGVSQNPRHKITKRGQNVTFRCDPISEHNRLYWYRQTLGQGPEFLTYFQNEAQLEKSRLLSDRFSAERPKGSFSTLEIQRTEQGDSAMYLCASSYGQGYNQPQHFGDGTRLSIL.

The chain combines TRBV6-6 with TRBJ1-1; D perhaps matches TRBD1 (6 bases). The CDR3 spans 15 residues. Germline V gives CDR1 MNHNY, CDR2 SVGAGI (reference sequence). Between the trimmed V and J ends, which lost 6 bases and 5 bases, there was a span of 19 bases. CDR3: CASRLREQGRTEAFF. CDR3 bases: TGTGCCAGCAGGTTACGTGAGCAGGGGAGGACTGAAGCTTTCTTT.

The V call is TRBV6-5, the J call TRBJ1-5; a weak D match, TRBD1 (6 bases). The CDR3 spans 14 residues. V lost 6 bases and J 3 bases, leaving 12 bases between the germline ends. Germline assignment: CDR1 MNHEY and CDR2 SVGAGI. CDR3 in amino acids: CASRVDSNNQPQHF. CDR3 coding DNA: TGTGCCAGCAGGGTGGACAGTAACAATCAGCCCCAGCATTTT.

The rearrangement joins TRBV7-3 to TRBJ2-3; D possibly matches TRBD1 or TRBD2 (5 bases each). The CDR3 is 17 residues long. Trimming cost V 5 bases and J 2 bases, with 20 bases left between them. CDR1 and CDR2 from the germline V gene are SGHTA and FQGTGA. The CDR3 nucleotides are TGTGCCAGCAGCGATCCTGCTGGGGGTCCGTTCACAGATACGCAGTATTTT. Its protein is CASSDPAGGPFTDTQYF.

The CDR3 DNA is TGTGCCAGCAGTGAATGGACTAGCGGGAGGAGGGATGAGCAGTTCTTC. This sequence encodes CASSEWTSGRRDEQFF. The chain recombines TRBV25-1 with TRBJ2-1, with TRBD2 matching over 14 bases. Unmatched junction bases numbered 4, after V lost 1 base and J lost 8 bases. There are 16 residues in the CDR3. The V gene's germline CDR1 is MGHDK and CDR2 SYGVNS. The full variable domain, completed using reference TRBV25-1 and TRBJ2-1, is EADIYQTPRYLVIGTGKKITLECSQTMGHDKMYWYQQDPGMELHLIHYSYGVNSTEKGDLSSESTVSRIRTEHFPLTLESARPSHTSQYLCASSEWTSGRRDEQFFGPGTRLTVL.

The chain couples TRBV5-1 to TRBJ2-7, with 8 bases aligning to TRBD2. The germline CDR1 and CDR2 sequences are SGHRS and YFSETQ. J lost 2 bases, V lost 5 bases, and 3 bases had no gene match. CDR3 length: 13 amino acids. CDR3 amino acids: CASSSREAYEQYF. The DNA of the CDR3 is TGCGCCAGCAGTTCGCGGGAGGCCTACGAGCAGTACTTC.

The chain uses TRBV27 and TRBJ1-5, with TRBD1 as a possible D gene (5 bases). Trimming stripped 1 base from V and 6 bases from J, with 13 bases between. In germline, CDR1 is MNHEY, CDR2 SMNVEV (reference sequence). This CDR3 is built from 15 residues. Here the CDR3 DNA reads TGTGCCAGCAGTTTATTTATGGGGGGGAGTCAGCCCCAGCATTTT. As protein: CASSLFMGGSQPQHF.

The chain carries TRBV5-5 and TRBJ1-2; 9 positions match TRBD1. The CDR3 consists of 12 residues. Germline assignment: CDR1 SGHKS and CDR2 YYEKEE (reference sequence). V dropped 9 bases and J dropped 4; count of bases not matched to a gene: 4. The CDR3: CATGQGSYGYTF. Here the CDR3 DNA reads TGTGCCACGGGACAGGGTAGCTATGGCTACACCTTC.

The chain couples TRBV28 to TRBJ1-2; possibly TRBD1 for D (5 bases). Germline-derived CDR1 and CDR2 are MDHEN and SYDVKM. Trimming stripped 3 bases from V and 8 bases from J, with 19 bases between. This CDR3 is built from 15 residues. The CDR3 loop reads CASSFPVAGTSGYTF. The CDR3, as DNA: TGTGCCAGCAGTTTTCCGGTCGCAGGGACGAGCGGCTACACCTTC.

Many counts were recorded for this clone. The V call is TRBV7-9, the J call TRBJ2-7; TRBD2 agrees at 10 bases. J was trimmed by 3 bases and V by 5 bases; bases with no gene match: 4. The CDR3 sequence is 14 residues long. Germline V lookup: CDR1 SEHNR, CDR2 FQNEAQ (reference sequence). The CDR3 DNA follows: TGTGCCAGCAGCCTTAGCGGGAGGTTCTACGAGCAGTACTTC. Its translation is CASSLSGRFYEQYF.

The V call is TRBV27, the J call TRBJ2-6; no firm D call. In germline, CDR1 is MNHEY, CDR2 SMNVEV (reference sequence). The CDR3 totals 16 residues. Trimming shortened V by 6 bases and J by 4 bases, and 16 bases separated the two germline ends. CDR3: CASSLIGGFGANVLTF. The DNA of the CDR3 is TGTGCCAGCAGCCTGATTGGTGGCTTCGGGGCCAACGTCCTGACTTTC. Looking up the rest from reference TRBV27 and TRBJ2-6 gives the full variable domain: EAQVTQNPRYLITVTGKKLTVTCSQNMNHEYMSWYRQDPGLGLRQIYYSMNVEVTDKGDVPEGYKVSRKEKRNFPLILESPSPNQTSLYFCASSLIGGFGANVLTFGAGSRLTVL.

The chain uses TRBV19 and TRBJ2-7, with D unresolved. Trimming removed 3 bases at V and 2 bases at J, with 11 bases between. The CDR3 extends over 14 amino acids. Germline V gene data show CDR1 as LNHDA and CDR2 as SQIVND (reference sequence). The CDR3 spells CASSIKGSPYEQYF. The CDR3 nucleotides read TGTGCCAGTAGTATCAAAGGGTCCCCCTACGAGCAGTACTTC.

This chain joins TRBV7-9 and TRBJ2-1, with 11 nucleotides matching TRBD1. There are 16 residues in the CDR3. CDR1 is SEHNR, CDR2 FQNEAQ, per germline (reference sequence). The J segment lost 4 bases and the V segment lost 5 bases, leaving 7 bases of the junction unmatched. CDR3 protein: CASSQTDRGLYNEQFF. CDR3 nucleotide sequence: TGTGCCAGCAGCCAAACGGACAGGGGGCTTTACAATGAGCAGTTCTTC.

This chain connects TRBV15 to TRBJ2-3; 9 nucleotides align to TRBD1. The CDR3 consists of 15 residues. J was trimmed by 3 bases and V by 5 bases; bases with no gene match: 6. The germline gives CDR1 LNHNV, CDR2 YYDKDF (reference sequence). CDR3 loop: CATSGDRASTDTQYF. The CDR3 DNA follows: TGTGCCACCAGCGGGGACAGGGCTAGTACAGATACGCAGTATTTT. Drawing the rest from reference TRBV15 and TRBJ2-3, the complete variable domain is DAMVIQNPRYQVTQFGKPVTLSCSQTLNHNVMYWYQQKSSQAPKLLFHYYDKDFNNEADTPDNFQSRRPNTSFCFLDIRSPGLGDTAMYLCATSGDRASTDTQYFGPGTRLTVL.

This chain links TRBV11-3 with TRBJ2-1; 8 bases align to TRBD2. This CDR3 is 14 amino acids long. Germline trimming cut 3 bases from V and 6 bases from J; bases unmatched to any gene: 4. Germline V gene lookup returns CDR1 SGHNT and CDR2 YENEEA. The CDR3 here is CASSFSGLANEQFF. CDR3 in DNA: TGTGCCAGCAGCTTTTCCGGACTAGCCAATGAGCAGTTCTTC.

This clone was found a few times. J is TRBJ2-1 and V is TRBV11-3; D possibly corresponds to TRBD1 (6 bases). The CDR3 length is 18 residues. Germline V CDR1 and CDR2: SGHNT, YENEEA. V was cut by 6 bases and J by 3 bases, with 24 bases left in between. The CDR3 is CASSTKVDRGQGYNEQFF. The CDR3 bases are TGTGCCAGCAGTACTAAGGTAGACCGGGGACAAGGCTACAATGAGCAGTTCTTC.